One sample yielded the 20 T cell receptor beta chains listed below, sequenced in a study of siplizumab effects on memory and regulatory T cells. Assay: immunoSEQ multiplex PCR; the TCRdb copy retains only in-frame clones and omits some. The profile shows around 61,000 clones, about 98% of them singletons. What was sequenced was naive CD8+ T cells sorted from blood. The source of these receptors is a human donor in good health.

The chain carries TRBV7-3 and TRBJ2-7, with 8 positions matching TRBD2. This CDR3 is built from 14 residues. Unmatched junction bases numbered 4, after V lost 5 bases and J lost 1 base. The germline V gene has CDR1 SGHTA and CDR2 FQGTGA. The CDR3 DNA reads TGTGCCAGCAGCCCAACGGGGGGGTCCTACGAGCAGTACTTC. The encoded protein is CASSPTGGSYEQYF.

The rearrangement links TRBV12-5 to TRBJ1-2, with D possibly being TRBD1 (5 bases). The CDR3 runs to 15 residues. With 1 base removed from V and 8 bases from J, the gap between germline ends came to 17 bases. CDR1 is LGHNT, CDR2 FRNRAP, per germline. CDR3 sequence: CASGLGGGGYAGYTF. CDR3 coding DNA: TGTGCTAGTGGTTTGGGCGGGGGGGGATACGCAGGCTACACCTTC.

This chain connects TRBV7-6 to TRBJ2-2; D is undetermined. V gave up 4 bases and J gave up 4 bases, with 13 bases separating them. This CDR3 region has 15 residues. In germline, CDR1 is SGHVS, CDR2 FNYEAQ. The CDR3 DNA follows: TGTGCCAGCAGCTCCAATATCGGCAGCACCGGGGAGCTGTTTTTT. This sequence encodes CASSSNIGSTGELFF.

V and J are TRBV27 and TRBJ2-7, with D tentatively TRBD1 or TRBD2 (5 bases each). Trimming left V 3 bases short and J 2 bases short, with 8 bases between. Germline lookup yields CDR1 MNHEY and CDR2 SMNVEV (reference sequence). CDR3 length: 13 amino acids. CDR3 loop: CASSFRGPYEQYF. CDR3 bases: TGTGCCAGCAGTTTTCGGGGACCCTACGAGCAGTACTTC.

The chain joins TRBV13 to TRBJ2-7, with 9 nucleotides matching TRBD1. The germline CDR1 and CDR2 sequences are PRHDT and FYEKMQ (reference sequence). The CDR3 sequence is 15 residues long. With 5 bases clipped from V and 5 bases from J, the junction kept 10 bases outside the gene matches. CDR3 nucleotide sequence: TGTGCCAGCAGCCTCTCCGGACAGGGGCGCCACGAGCAGTACTTC. Translated, it gives CASSLSGQGRHEQYF.

The V call is TRBV10-2, the J call TRBJ1-2; D not resolved. Germline V gives CDR1 WSHSY, CDR2 SAAADI. Trimming pared 3 bases from V and 1 base from J, leaving 9 bases between. The CDR3 consists of 14 residues. CDR3 region: CASSESTDNYGYTF. DNA for the CDR3: TGCGCCAGCAGTGAATCGACGGATAACTATGGCTACACCTTC.

J is TRBJ1-2 and V is TRBV12-5; no firm D call. CDR3 size: 12 residues. The V end was cut by 7 bases, the J end by 2 bases, with 8 bases between. Germline V lookup: CDR1 LGHNT, CDR2 FRNRAP. Written as DNA, the CDR3 is TGTGCTAGTGAGGAGATAAACTATGGCTACACCTTC. Amino acids: CASEEINYGYTF. The whole variable domain, filled in from reference TRBV12-5 and TRBJ1-2, reads DARVTQTPRHKVTEMGQEVTMRCQPILGHNTVFWYRQTMMQGLELLAYFRNRAPLDDSGMPKDRFSAEMPDATLATLKIQPSEPRDSAVYFCASEEINYGYTFGSGTRLTVV.

V usage is TRBV4-1 and J usage is TRBJ1-4; 9 bases are shared with TRBD1. Trimming took 0 bases from V and 6 from J; bases not matched to a gene: 5. This CDR3 comprises 16 residues. The germline V gene has CDR1 MGHRA and CDR2 YSYEKL. The CDR3: CASSQDSGTGHEKLFF. DNA of the CDR3: TGCGCCAGCAGCCAAGACTCCGGGACAGGGCATGAAAAACTGTTTTTT.

The rearrangement joins TRBV10-2 to TRBJ1-2; D unresolved. In germline, CDR1 is WSHSY, CDR2 SAAADI. Trimming took off 6 bases at V and 2 bases at J, with 13 bases between the two ends. The CDR3 is 14 residues long. The CDR3: CASSPRTVNYGYTF. The CDR3 nucleotides are TGCGCCAGCAGCCCTAGGACGGTGAACTATGGCTACACCTTC.

The chain links TRBV4-1 to TRBJ2-1; no clear D gene. V was cut by 0 bases and J by 5 bases, with 5 bases left in between. Germline V gene data show CDR1 as MGHRA and CDR2 as YSYEKL. This CDR3 spans 13 amino acids. CDR3 in amino acids: CASSQDENNEQFF. CDR3 DNA: TGCGCCAGCAGCCAAGACGAGAACAATGAGCAGTTCTTC.

J is TRBJ2-1 and V is TRBV29-1; D call uncertain. Germline V CDR1 and CDR2: SQVTM, ANQGSEA. The V end lost 3 bases, the J end lost 2 bases, and 11 bases lay between the germline ends. This CDR3 has 14 amino acids. The CDR3 DNA is TGCAGCGTTGAGGATTTAGTCACCTACAATGAGCAGTTCTTC. It specifies CSVEDLVTYNEQFF.

The chain joins TRBV12-2 to TRBJ2-3; TRBD2 is the table's D call and was not checked against the DNA. TRBV12-2 is listed as a pseudogene. The CDR3 loop spans 17 amino acids. The CDR3: CASRFGLAGGPTDTQYF. CDR3 sequence (DNA): TGTGCAAGTCGCTTTGGACTAGCGGGAGGGCCGACAGATACGCAGTATTTT.

The chain uses TRBV5-1 and TRBJ2-7; D gene unclear. The length of the CDR3 is 12 residues. The ends were cut back, 0 bases at V and 6 bases at J, with 7 bases in the middle. Germline lookup yields CDR1 SGHRS and CDR2 YFSETQ. The CDR3 region is CASSLGSVEQYF. CDR3 bases: TGCGCCAGCAGCTTGGGTTCCGTCGAGCAGTACTTC.

The chain recombines TRBV4-1 with TRBJ1-5; D is ambiguous. The length of the CDR3 is 15 residues. Looked up from germline, CDR1 is MGHRA and CDR2 is YSYEKL. Trimming pared 6 bases from V and 0 bases from J, leaving 12 bases between. The CDR3 DNA follows: TGCGCCAGCAGTTCGGGTGCTTATAGCAATCAGCCCCAGCATTTT. Residues: CASSSGAYSNQPQHF.

The chain carries TRBV14 and TRBJ2-1; D not certain. The germline gives CDR1 SGHDN, CDR2 FVKESK. V lost 3 bases and J lost 6, with 12 bases in between. This CDR3 spans 14 amino acids. This CDR3 is CASSQPPSSNEQFF. Here the CDR3 DNA reads TGTGCCAGCAGCCAGCCCCCCAGCTCCAATGAGCAGTTCTTC.

The chain combines TRBV6-1 with TRBJ2-3, with 7 positions matching TRBD2. Germline-derived CDR1 and CDR2 are MNHNS and SASEGT. The CDR3 is 17 amino acids. V lost 0 bases, J lost 5 bases, and 11 bases stayed unmatched. As DNA, the CDR3 is TGTGCCAGCAGTGAAGCTGGGAGGGCCGAGGTCGGAGATACGCAGTATTTT. It translates to CASSEAGRAEVGDTQYF.

The V call is TRBV7-8, the J call TRBJ2-7; D possibly corresponds to TRBD1 (5 bases). V was trimmed by 5 bases and J by 2 bases, leaving 13 bases between them. This CDR3 is 14 amino acids long. The germline gives CDR1 SGHVS, CDR2 FQNEAQ. The DNA of the CDR3 is TGTGCCAGCAGCGCAAATGGACAAACCTACGAGCAGTACTTC. This encodes CASSANGQTYEQYF.

The rearrangement joins TRBV7-9 to TRBJ2-7, with TRBD1 identical over 8 bases. CDR3 length equals 14 residues. Trimming removed 5 bases from V and 4 bases from J; junction bases left unmatched: 7. Germline V lookup: CDR1 SEHNR, CDR2 FQNEAQ (reference sequence). CDR3 DNA sequence: TGTGCCAGCAGCCCGGGACAGGAAGAATACGAGCAGTACTTC. It codes for CASSPGQEEYEQYF.

This chain joins TRBV4-1 and TRBJ2-1, with 7 positions matching TRBD2. The V gene's germline CDR1 is MGHRA and CDR2 YSYEKL. Trimming took 1 base from V and 5 from J; bases not matched to a gene: 8. The CDR3 has 16 residues. The CDR3 DNA follows: TGCGCCAGCAGCCAAGCAGCGAGCGGGACCAACAATGAGCAGTTCTTC. This codes for CASSQAASGTNNEQFF.

J is TRBJ2-1 and V is TRBV7-2; 12 bases line up with TRBD2. V was pared by 5 bases and J by 0 bases, with 2 bases of the junction left unmatched. CDR1 and CDR2 from the germline V gene are SGHTA and FQGNSA. The CDR3 covers 16 residues. The CDR3 DNA reads as TGTGCCAGCAGCGTGACTAGCGGGAGCTCCTACAATGAGCAGTTCTTC. Amino acids: CASSVTSGSSYNEQFF.